This TCR beta chain stems from a study of CD8+ T cells in alopecia areata. Whole-study context: At a dose of 5 to 10 mg twice daily, oral tofacitinib was given to treated patients.

In regard to this clone: Its matching antigen is unknown.

The treatment is: oral pan-JAK inhibitor, 5-10 mg twice daily. From PBMCs, CD4+ and CD8+ T cells were sorted. Following extraction, RNA underwent reverse transcription to cDNA, which served as the sequencing template. The data were produced by immunoSEQ multiplex PCR, yet TCRdb's version contains in-frame clones alone and is incomplete. The sample holds about 210,000 clones; 55% to 70% are singletons and the top ten take more than 3.5%. Germline loops: CDR1 LGHNA, CDR2 YSLEER. The length of the CDR3 is 16 residues. V gave up 0 bases and J gave up 3 bases, with 14 bases separating them. Study findings and constraints: Across lesional scalp, and particularly alopecia totalis/universalis, clonality surpassed that of normal scalp.

This specimen was CD4+ T cells sorted from blood, taken at week 4, from a patient treated with tofacitinib. The chain is built from TRBV4-3 and TRBJ1-2, with D tentatively TRBD1 (5 bases). This receptor was identified in a human donor with alopecia areata. The CDR3: CASSQDVSGTYYGYTF. The CDR3 DNA is TGCGCCAGCAGCCAAGATGTATCCGGGACTTACTATGGCTACACCTTC.